The 25 T cell receptor beta chains below come from one sample, sequenced in a study of T-cell memory formation after mild COVID-19. Each CDR3 protein is one row after TCRdb ran MiXCR on the 5' RACE reads. The sample yields approximately 300,000 distinct CDR3 sequences, approximately 19% seen once. The specimen was PBMCs or a T cell subset sorted from them (not recorded which). These receptors were taken from a man aged 18 to 29 who had mild COVID-19 (a few samples of this study predate the infection). Cell type and time point are not known.

The V gene is TRBV6-1, the J gene TRBJ1-1; no clear D gene. Trimming shortened V by 1 base and J by 3 bases, and 9 bases separated the two germline ends. CDR3 size: 14 residues. Germline V lookup: CDR1 MNHNS, CDR2 SASEGT. Here the CDR3 DNA reads TGTGCCAGCAGTGAAGGGCTTAAGGACACTGAAGCTTTCTTT. This translates into CASSEGLKDTEAFF.

This clonotype came up a few times. The chain has TRBV7-2 and TRBJ1-3; D uncertain. Germline V gives CDR1 SGHTA, CDR2 FQGNSA. This CDR3 contains 13 residues. The germline V and J ends were trimmed by 4 bases and 4 bases, with 8 bases remaining between them. The CDR3 region is CASSSRRGNTIYF. CDR3 nucleotide sequence: TGTGCCAGCAGCTCCCGAAGAGGAAACACCATATATTTT.

A few counts support this clonotype. V gene TRBV10-3 combines with J gene TRBJ1-3, with D possibly matching TRBD1 (5 bases). V lost 4 bases and J 8 bases, leaving 15 bases between the germline ends. Germline CDR1 is ENHRY and CDR2 is SYGVKD. The length of the CDR3 is 14 residues. CDR3 in amino acids: CAISVSREVHTIYF. CDR3 sequence (DNA): TGTGCCATCAGTGTCTCCAGGGAGGTACACACCATATATTTT.

The chain uses TRBV6-2 or TRBV6-3 and TRBJ2-5, with 12 bases fitting TRBD2. This CDR3 spans 15 amino acids. V lost 5 bases to trimming and J lost 6 bases; unmatched junction nucleotides: 7. Germline V gives CDR1 MNHEY, CDR2 SVGEGT. The CDR3 DNA reads as TGTGCCAGCAGTACACTAGCGGGGGGAGCTCAGACCCAGTACTTC. Encoded protein: CASSTLAGGAQTQYF.

This clonotype was recorded many times. The J gene is TRBJ2-3, the V gene TRBV10-3; the D call may be TRBD1 or TRBD2 (5 bases each). Trimming removed 3 bases at V and 2 bases at J, with 9 bases between. Germline-derived CDR1 and CDR2 are ENHRY and SYGVKD. This CDR3 is 14 amino acids long. CDR3: CAISEWGYTDTQYF. The DNA of the CDR3 is TGTGCCATCAGTGAATGGGGGTACACAGATACGCAGTATTTT.

Only a few counts were recorded for this clonotype. The chain recombines TRBV4-1 with TRBJ2-7; the D gene is possibly TRBD1 (6 bases). Germline lookup yields CDR1 MGHRA and CDR2 YSYEKL. This CDR3 region has 15 residues. V was pared by 4 bases and J by 7 bases, with 20 bases between. This CDR3 reads CASSLRTAPAGEQYF. Written as DNA, the CDR3 is TGCGCCAGCAGCCTTCGGACAGCCCCGGCTGGGGAGCAGTACTTC.

V gene TRBV7-9 combines with J gene TRBJ1-1; D is unresolved. Per the germline V gene, CDR1 is SEHNR and CDR2 is FQNEAQ (reference sequence). Between the trimmed V and J ends, which lost 5 bases and 1 base, there was a span of 17 bases. This CDR3 comprises 16 residues. CDR3 in DNA: TGTGCCAGCAGCGCTCAAAGAGCACTTTCGAACACTGAAGCTTTCTTT. It encodes CASSAQRALSNTEAFF.

This clonotype was found many times. The rearrangement links TRBV20-1 to TRBJ2-3; 13 bases agree with TRBD2. The junction had 9 bases not matched to a gene; V was cut back by 6 bases and J by 0 bases. Germline assignment: CDR1 DFQATT and CDR2 SNEGSKA (reference sequence). The CDR3 has 17 residues. DNA for the CDR3: TGCAGTGCCAAACTAGCGGGGGGGCCGAGCAGCACAGATACGCAGTATTTT. It is translated as CSAKLAGGPSSTDTQYF.

The chain uses TRBV10-3 and TRBJ2-5; D could derive from TRBD1 or TRBD2 (5 bases each). The CDR3 spans 13 residues. V was clipped by 2 bases and J by 5 bases, with 9 bases between them. In germline, CDR1 is ENHRY, CDR2 SYGVKD. In DNA form, the CDR3 reads TGTGCCATCAGTGAGAGAGGGGACGAGACCCAGTACTTC. Translated, it gives CAISERGDETQYF.

The genes are TRBV5-4 and TRBJ1-4; D perhaps matches TRBD1 (6 bases). This CDR3 has 16 amino acids. Trimming cost V 3 bases and J 3 bases, with 15 bases left between them. CDR1 and CDR2 from the germline V gene are SGHNT and YYREEE (reference sequence). The CDR3 DNA sequence: TGTGCCAGCAGCTACAAGCCACAGGGTGCTAATGAAAAACTGTTTTTT. It specifies CASSYKPQGANEKLFF.

J is TRBJ2-2 and V is TRBV5-1; no reliable D call. V lost 1 base to trimming and J lost 5 bases, with 9 bases between them. The CDR3 spans 14 residues. Germline V gene sequence: CDR1 SGHRS, CDR2 YFSETQ. The CDR3 coding sequence is TGCGCCAGCAGCTTGCACCAGTGGACCGGGGAGCTGTTTTTT. This codes for CASSLHQWTGELFF.

This clonotype was detected only a few times. The rearrangement uses TRBV7-9 and TRBJ1-6; TRBD1 might be the D (5 bases). With 4 bases removed from V and 10 bases from J, the gap between germline ends came to 32 bases. There are 20 residues in the CDR3. The germline gives CDR1 SEHNR, CDR2 FQNEAQ (reference sequence). The CDR3 DNA is TGTGCCAGCAGCTCCTCCCCGGGACTGGGACCTTGGGCAGCCGGATCACCCCTCCACTTT. It is translated as CASSSSPGLGPWAAGSPLHF.

The sample holds a few counts of this clonotype. V gene TRBV5-1 combines with J gene TRBJ2-7, with no clear D. Trimming took off 0 bases at V and 5 bases at J, with 15 bases between the two ends. The CDR3 totals 15 residues. Germline V CDR1 and CDR2: SGHRS, YFSETQ. The CDR3 sequence: CASSLDGERTDEQYF. The CDR3 DNA sequence: TGCGCCAGCAGCTTGGATGGGGAACGTACCGACGAGCAGTACTTC.

The V gene is TRBV5-1, the J gene TRBJ1-2; D might be TRBD1 (5 bases). The CDR3 covers 15 residues. V lost 0 bases, J lost 0 bases, and 9 bases lay in between. From germline, CDR1 is SGHRS and CDR2 YFSETQ. CDR3 sequence (DNA): TGCGCCAGCAGCTTGGAGGGGAACACTAACTATGGCTACACCTTC. Translated, it gives CASSLEGNTNYGYTF.

The V call is TRBV6-5, the J call TRBJ1-2, with D tentatively TRBD1 (6 bases). Trimming took off 6 bases at V and 4 bases at J, with 12 bases between the two ends. This CDR3 has 13 residues. The V gene's germline CDR1 is MNHEY and CDR2 SVGAGI. CDR3 coding DNA: TGTGCCAGCAGCGTTGGACAGTTCTATGGCTACACCTTC. Amino acid sequence: CASSVGQFYGYTF.

This clonotype was found a few times. The chain employs TRBV2 and TRBJ2-3; D possibly uses TRBD1 or TRBD2 (7 bases each). Germline V gives CDR1 SNHLY, CDR2 FYNNEI. This CDR3 contains 15 residues. Trimming removed 6 bases from V and 2 bases from J, with 15 bases in between. CDR3 sequence: CASSPGGGDTDTQYF. DNA of the CDR3: TGTGCCAGCAGCCCAGGGGGGGGGGACACAGATACGCAGTATTTT. The full variable domain, rest sourced from reference TRBV2 and TRBJ2-3, is EPEVTQTPSHQVTQMGQEVILRCVPISNHLYFYWYRQILGQKVEFLVSFYNNEISEKSEIFDDQFSVERPDGSNFTLKIRSTKLEDSAMYFCASSPGGGDTDTQYFGPGTRLTVL.

This clonotype was found a few times. The chain links TRBV6-5 to TRBJ2-3; TRBD1 matches at 10 bases. J was trimmed by 3 bases and V by 6 bases; bases with no gene match: 3. Germline V gene lookup returns CDR1 MNHEY and CDR2 SVGAGI. This CDR3 contains 14 residues. CDR3 DNA: TGTGCCAGCAGACAGGGACAGGGGACAGATACGCAGTATTTT. It yields the protein CASRQGQGTDTQYF.

Only a few counts were recorded for this clonotype. The genes are TRBV12-3 or TRBV12-4 and TRBJ2-5, with TRBD2 as a possible D gene (5 bases). Trimming left V 8 bases short and J 4 bases short, with 11 bases between. The CDR3 is made up of 12 amino acids. Here the CDR3 reads CASSGNSETQYF. DNA for the CDR3: TGTGCCAGCTCGGGAAACTCAGAGACCCAGTACTTC.

The chain carries TRBV4-1 and TRBJ2-3; 11 bases align to TRBD2. CDR1 is MGHRA and CDR2 is YSYEKL in the germline V gene. Trimming took 4 bases from V and 3 from J; bases not matched to a gene: 6. The CDR3 has 16 amino acids. The CDR3 reads CASSPLGLAGTDTQYF. CDR3 nucleotides: TGCGCCAGCAGCCCCTTAGGACTAGCGGGTACAGATACGCAGTATTTT.

The CDR3: CASSSLGGSDSNYGYTF. In DNA form, the CDR3 reads TGTGCCAGCAGCTCCCTGGGGGGATCTGACTCGAACTATGGCTACACCTTC. This chain uses TRBV7-9 with TRBJ1-2; maybe TRBD1 (5 bases). The CDR3 is 17 residues long. Trimming removed 4 bases at V and 2 bases at J, with 20 bases between. CDR1 is SEHNR, CDR2 FQNEAQ, per germline (reference sequence).

The chain carries TRBV7-9 and TRBJ1-3; 7 positions agree with TRBD1. The CDR3 has 15 amino acids. Per the germline V gene, CDR1 is SEHNR and CDR2 is FQNEAQ (reference sequence). Here the CDR3 DNA reads TGTGCGTCACCGGGACAGCGAAGCTCTGGAAACACCATATATTTT. Translating gives CASPGQRSSGNTIYF.

J is TRBJ2-1 and V is TRBV7-3; D may be TRBD2 (5 bases). This CDR3 contains 13 residues. V lost 5 bases and J lost 4, with 9 bases in between. Per the germline V gene, CDR1 is SGHTA and CDR2 is FQGTGA. This CDR3 is CASSTTGYNEQFF. The CDR3 nucleotides are TGTGCCAGCAGCACCACGGGGTACAATGAGCAGTTCTTC.

The chain combines TRBV7-9 with TRBJ2-2; tentative D call: TRBD1 (6 bases). Germline V gene data show CDR1 as SEHNR and CDR2 as FQNEAQ (reference sequence). The CDR3 is 20 residues long. V was trimmed by 3 bases and J by 5 bases, leaving 28 bases between them. The CDR3 DNA reads as TGTGCCAGCAGCTTCTCTCAGCCACAGAGACTCAGGGGACGGACCGGGGAGCTGTTTTTT. Its protein product is CASSFSQPQRLRGRTGELFF.

This clonotype was recorded a few times. The V gene is TRBV11-2, the J gene TRBJ2-4; 7 bases map to TRBD1. The CDR3 contains 16 residues. CDR1 SGHAT and CDR2 FQNNGV come from the germline V gene. V was pared by 3 bases and J by 2 bases, with 7 bases of the junction left unmatched. The CDR3 nucleotides are TGTGCCAGCAGCTTTGACAGGGTTTCGACCAAAAACATTCAGTACTTC. Amino acids: CASSFDRVSTKNIQYF.

The V gene is TRBV4-3, the J gene TRBJ2-1; D not certain. Germline V gene lookup returns CDR1 LGHNA and CDR2 YSLEER. The V gene lost 3 bases and the J gene lost 6 bases, with 12 bases spanning the gap. The CDR3 runs 14 residues. The CDR3 sequence: CASSQTARGNEQFF. The DNA for the CDR3 is TGCGCCAGCAGCCAGACGGCCCGAGGCAATGAGCAGTTCTTC.